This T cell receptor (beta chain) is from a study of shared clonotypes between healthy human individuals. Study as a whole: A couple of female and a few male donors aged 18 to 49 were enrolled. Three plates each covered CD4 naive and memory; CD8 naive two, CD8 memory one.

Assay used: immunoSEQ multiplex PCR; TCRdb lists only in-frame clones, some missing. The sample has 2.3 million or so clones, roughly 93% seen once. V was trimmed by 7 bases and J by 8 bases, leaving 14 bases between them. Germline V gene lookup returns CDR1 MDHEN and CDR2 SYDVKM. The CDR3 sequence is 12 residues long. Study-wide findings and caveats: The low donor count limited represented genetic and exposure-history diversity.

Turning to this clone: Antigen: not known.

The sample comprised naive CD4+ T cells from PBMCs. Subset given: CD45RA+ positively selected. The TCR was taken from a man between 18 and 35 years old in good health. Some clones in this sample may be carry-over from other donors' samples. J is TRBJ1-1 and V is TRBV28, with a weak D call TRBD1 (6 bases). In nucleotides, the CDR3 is TGTGCCAGCATCCCGACAGGTCTAGAAGCTTTCTTT. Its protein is CASIPTGLEAFF. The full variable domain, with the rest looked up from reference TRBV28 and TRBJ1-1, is DVKVTQSSRYLVKRTGEKVFLECVQDMDHENMFWYRQDPGLGLRLIYFSYDVKMKEKGDIPEGYSVSREKKERFSLILESASTNQTSMYLCASIPTGLEAFFGQGTRLTVV.